This entry concerns a single TCR beta chain. The same CDR3 arises from other DNA sequences in this sample as well. In the authors' methods: Reference gene primer amplification in the assay estimated nucleated cell counts. This table comes from immunoSEQ multiplex PCR, and its TCRdb copy is limited to in-frame clones, with some not included. That table is the source of V, J and clone size, and D and trimming were worked out from the DNA. Among approximately 300,000 clones listed, about nine tenths were seen once. This entry comes from a study of blood T cell repertoires in COVID-19. The sequence was collected from a woman aged 25 to 39 with COVID-19, enrolled during active disease. The sample was peripheral blood.

This CDR3 reads CASSPGYEQYF. CDR3 in DNA: TGTGCCAGTAGCCCGGGGTACGAGCAGTACTTC. The V call is TRBV19, the J call TRBJ2-7; possible D gene TRBD2, 5 bases. The CDR3 sequence is 11 residues long. The germline V and J ends were trimmed by 6 bases and 4 bases, with 7 bases remaining between them. Germline CDR1 reads LNHDA; CDR2 reads SQIVND (reference sequence).